This TCR beta chain was sequenced during a study of blood T cells in healthy people across ages. Concerning this clonotype: The antigen is unknown.

The V gene end was trimmed by 6 bases and the J gene end by 7 bases; junction bases not matched to a gene: 6. Germline CDR1 reads DFQATT; CDR2 reads SNEGSKA (reference sequence). The CDR3 spans 12 residues. The authors drew about 9.9 milliliters of peripheral blood from each donor. Study results and caveats: Donors of long life had a larger count of naive CD4+ cells and greater diversity than aged donors. While age rose, TCR beta diversity per million T cells dropped in a roughly linear way.

For the second PCR, which ran for roughly 6 to 12 cycles, a sample-barcoded 5' primer and a J-beta primer mix were used. Each CDR3 protein gets one entry after TCRdb re-called the 5' RACE reads with MiXCR. The sample consists of about 1.8 million distinct CDR3 sequences, 40% to 55% of them appearing once. The origin of this receptor is a woman in her 40s in good health. This chain joins TRBV20-1 and TRBJ1-1, with 9 bases aligning to TRBD1. Sample: blood. The CDR3 protein is CSARQGGHEAFF. The DNA of the CDR3 is TGCAGTGCAAGACAGGGGGGACATGAAGCTTTCTTT.